This T cell receptor beta chain was recovered during a study of T-cell reconstitution after alpha-beta-depleted transplantation in children. Preparing the TCRbeta library involved the use of unique molecular identifiers. Via MiXCR, TCRdb re-called the PCR reads, giving one row per CDR3 protein. The table shows hundreds of thousands of distinct CDR3 sequences, with about 12% occurring only once. Sequenced material: PBMCs from the stem cell graft donor, taken from the stem cell graft. This receptor was obtained from a human donor who donated a stem cell graft to a child with acute lymphoblastic leukemia.

The CDR3 sequence: CSAERGTGTYEQYF. CDR3 in DNA: TGCAGTGCGGAGAGAGGGACAGGTACCTACGAGCAGTACTTC. The chain has TRBV20-1 and TRBJ2-7; 8 bases map to TRBD1. Trimming took 6 bases from V and 2 from J; bases not matched to a gene: 9. The V gene's germline CDR1 is DFQATT and CDR2 SNEGSKA (reference sequence). The CDR3 length is 14 residues.